The T cell receptor beta chain described here comes from a study of regulatory T cells in long-lasting Graves disease. V shed 8 bases, J shed 10 bases, and the junction held 10 bases outside the gene matches. There are 13 residues in the CDR3. Germline values: CDR1 SNHLY, CDR2 FYNNEI. HTBI primers from iRepertoire and Arm-PCR of CDR3 regions yielded the TCR beta libraries. MiXCR, applied by TCRdb to the multiplex PCR reads, yields one record per CDR3 protein. The top ten hold 10% of the sample, which has 540,000 or so distinct CDR3 sequences, approximately 15% seen once. Documented time point: newly diagnosed GD, antithyroid drugs for less than 3 months. Extracted RNA from PBMCs served as the source of the TCR library. This clonotype was counted at least ten times. This same sample was also part of a study on T cells in Graves' hyperthyroidism and ophthalmopathy.

This sample comprised peripheral blood mononuclear cells (PBMCs), obtained at new diagnosis, from a patient treated with antithyroid drugs. The chain couples TRBV2 to TRBJ2-1; 8 positions agree with TRBD2. The sequence was obtained from a man aged 25 to 40 with Graves disease. The CDR3 DNA follows: TGTGCCAGCGGGGGGACTAGAGGGTCCGAGCAGTTCTTC. Protein: CASGGTRGSEQFF.